This entry describes one TCR beta chain. Its target is not known. The observed sequence ends 3 residues before the CDR3 terminus, with the missing tail filled in from the germline J gene. The data were taken from a study of Tregs in tolerant kidney transplant recipients. Unstimulated regulatory T cells (CD4+CD25+CD127-), CD4+CD25- non-regulatory cells, CD4 and CD8 cells were FACS-sorted from thawed PBMCs. Study-level findings and limits: Validation in larger populations is needed because few patients were studied.

Clones were read by immunoSEQ multiplex PCR, and TCRdb kept only the in-frame ones, dropping some. The repertoire table contains 30,000 or so clones. The CDR3 is made up of 15 amino acids. The J segment lost 4 bases and the V segment lost 1 base, leaving 6 bases of the junction unmatched. Germline CDR1 reads SGHAT; CDR2 reads FQNNGV. The TCR originated in a human donor who received a combined kidney and bone marrow transplant. This specimen was CD8+ T cells from blood, taken before the transplant. The J gene is TRBJ2-5, the V gene TRBV11-2; 7 bases align to TRBD2. CDR3 sequence: CASSLVRGGRETQYF. The DNA read from the CDR3 is TGTGCCAGCAGCTTAGTGCGGGGAGGGCGAGAGACC.